Below are 7 T cell receptor beta chains sequenced from a single sample in a study of shared clonotypes between healthy human individuals (dated by TCRdb to the early 2020s). The method was the immunoSEQ multiplex PCR assay. The clones in this table, taken by TCRdb from immuneACCESS, are in-frame only. Not every clone is retained; where verified, under half of the shortfall comes from an unresolved V gene, and the cause of the rest is unknown. The sample has 110,000 or so clones on record, 65% to 75% of them singletons. The ten most abundant clones make up 20% to 25% of the sample. The sequencing input was memory CD8+ T cells sorted from blood. This specimen's cell subset or site label, interpreted: CD45RO+ cells pooled with CCR7-negative TemRA cells. The receptors stem from a woman in her 30s in good health.

The chain is built from TRBV28 and TRBJ2-7; D is undetermined. The CDR3 is 14 amino acids. V was trimmed by 3 bases and J by 0 bases, leaving 9 bases between them. Germline V gene data show CDR1 as MDHEN and CDR2 as SYDVKM. This CDR3 reads CASSLSVSSYEQYF. The CDR3 DNA is TGTGCCAGCAGTTTGTCAGTAAGCTCCTACGAGCAGTACTTC.

This rearrangement joins TRBV10-3 to TRBJ2-3; 9 nucleotides align to TRBD2. The CDR3 consists of 16 residues. The germline V gene has CDR1 ENHRY and CDR2 SYGVKD. V lost 9 bases and J lost 4; bases outside the gene matches: 14. CDR3 bases: TGTGCCATTAGGGAGACCGGCCTAGCGGGACCAGATACGCAGTATTTT. It translates to CAIRETGLAGPDTQYF.

The chain has TRBV7-9 and TRBJ1-1; D is undetermined. The CDR3 extends over 14 amino acids. Trimming left V 2 bases short and J 1 base short, with 8 bases between. Germline V CDR1 and CDR2: SEHNR, FQNEAQ (reference sequence). CDR3: CASSLLQPNTEAFF. CDR3 DNA sequence: TGTGCCAGCAGCTTACTACAGCCGAACACTGAAGCTTTCTTT.

This clone has only a few counts. V usage is TRBV11-2 and J usage is TRBJ2-1; possibly TRBD2 for D (6 bases). CDR3 length equals 14 residues. Trimming removed 5 bases from V and 6 bases from J, with 14 bases in between. Germline lookup yields CDR1 SGHAT and CDR2 FQNNGV. The chain's CDR3 is CASSVRLGSNEQFF. The CDR3 region has the DNA TGTGCCAGCAGCGTCAGACTAGGGTCCAATGAGCAGTTCTTC.

The chain is built from TRBV5-1 and TRBJ2-3; 8 nucleotides agree with TRBD2. V shed 0 bases, J shed 4 bases, and the junction held 7 bases outside the gene matches. Germline CDR1 is SGHRS and CDR2 is YFSETQ. The CDR3 extends over 16 amino acids. CDR3 protein: CASSLVISGAADTQYF. For the CDR3, the DNA is TGCGCCAGCAGCTTGGTTATTAGCGGGGCCGCAGATACGCAGTATTTT.

This clone showed up just once. The gene calls are TRBV7-8 and TRBJ2-1; TRBD2 agrees at 9 bases. Germline V gives CDR1 SGHVS, CDR2 FQNEAQ. Trimming removed 2 bases from V and 0 bases from J; junction bases left unmatched: 2. This CDR3 spans 16 amino acids. DNA for the CDR3: TGTGCCAGCAGCTTAATTAGCGGGAGCTCCTACAATGAGCAGTTCTTC. Its translation is CASSLISGSSYNEQFF. The entire variable domain, with the rest obtained from reference TRBV7-8 and TRBJ2-1, is as follows: GAGVSQSPRYKVAKRGQDVALRCDPISGHVSLFWYQQALGQGPEFLTYFQNEAQLDKSGLPSDRFFAERPEGSVSTLKIQRTQQEDSAVYLCASSLISGSSYNEQFFGPGTRLTVL.

V usage is TRBV27 and J usage is TRBJ2-7; 8 nucleotides agree with TRBD2. CDR1 is MNHEY and CDR2 is SMNVEV in the germline V gene (reference sequence). V was pared by 5 bases and J by 5 bases, with 11 bases of the junction left unmatched. This CDR3 contains 15 residues. The CDR3 loop is CASSLIAGFGNEQYF. The CDR3 DNA sequence: TGTGCCAGCAGTCTCATAGCGGGATTTGGAAACGAGCAGTACTTC.